This T cell receptor beta chain was sequenced in a study of blood T cells in healthy people across ages (dated by TCRdb to between 2014 and 2017). For the study in its entirety: Template switching captured roughly one uniquely barcoded TCR beta cDNA molecule per two T cells in model experiments. The donors were divided into four age groups: young (average around 17 years), middle-aged (about 41), aged (under 70) and long-lived (roughly 88). To avoid experimental bias, donors of different ages were randomly spread across the sequencing lanes. For two donors (one aged 18 to 29 and one aged 80 or older), the study analyzed two additional independent replicas of 1 million unique cDNA reads from the same blood draw. To track age-related changes in TCR beta repertoire diversity, the study relied on deep sequencing normalized with unique cDNA molecular identifiers. On the study overall, not on this receptor specifically: Observed TCR beta diversity per million T cells fell roughly linearly with age, and a significant reduction was already apparent by age roughly 40. A strong correlation was found between observed TCR beta diversity and the percentage of naive T cells measured by flow cytometry. Estimates of total diversity from one million sequenced T cells were regarded as lower bounds and underestimates. Because the CMV infection status of the donors was unknown, age-related changes in expanded clonotypes may potentially have been confounded. Compared with the aged group, the long-lived group had more naive CD4+ T cells, fewer expanded clones and increased TCR diversity, suggesting age selection. Because profiling used bulk unsorted PBMCs, naive and antigen-experienced compartments could not be compared conclusively.

Clipping removes 0 bases from V and 4 bases from J, with 5 as the unmatched junction base count. CDR1 and CDR2, looked up from the germline V gene (reference sequence), are DFQATT and SNEGSKA. The CDR3 holds 14 amino acids from the cysteine to the phenylalanine. Just the 42-base CDR3 DNA is kept, in frame starting at base 1. The 35 to 40 donors, aged 6 to 90 years, were systemically healthy Caucasian individuals from Russia. Each donor gave approximately 9.4 milliliters of peripheral blood, drawn into EDTA-treated Vacutainer tubes. Ficoll-Paque density-gradient centrifugation was used to isolate PBMCs, with at least 6.5 million per sample. Total RNA, at least 6 micrograms per sample, was extracted from PBMCs with Trizol reagent. For every donor, flow cytometry on a PBMC aliquot measured the percentage of naive CD45RAhigh/CD27high T cells. The library was obtained by 5' RACE. The sample was run on an Illumina HiSeq 2500. A second about 7 to 12 cycle PCR used a sample-barcoded 5' primer and a J-beta primer mix. Each TCR beta cDNA molecule received a unique molecular identifier from a template-switch 5' adaptor carrying 12 random nucleotides. At least 2.5 million CDR3-containing paired-end reads were obtained from each sample. First-strand cDNA synthesis was performed from all RNA using the Mint cDNA synthesis kit, with priming by a TRBC-specific oligonucleotide. Following uracil-DNA glycosylase treatment, all cDNA underwent a first 18-cycle PCR with the universal primers M1SS and BC2_uni_R. In the paper's pipeline: Each sample was normalized by randomly selecting 1 million high-quality reads, each carrying a distinct molecular identifier. Reads sharing molecular identifiers were discarded rather than binned into consensus sequences. CDR3 identification, clonotype clustering and error correction used MiTCR with a Q25 quality threshold and the strictest error-elimination algorithm. Lower-bound total TCR beta diversity was estimated with a nonparametric unseen species model using Euler transformation. TCRdb reprocessing: public reads trimmed at Q25 with fastp, clones called with MiXCR, in-frame beta chains kept. Duplicate CDR3 protein sequences are folded into a single record with the most common DNA and genes. The authors' filters were not applied to this entry. The table for this sample lists about 1.4 million distinct CDR3 sequences; 59% of them were counted only once. The ten largest account for roughly 6.3% of the sample.

A note on this clonotype: The target of this receptor is not known. It has no much larger one-base neighbor in the sample; base qualities were not kept.

The sequenced sample consisted of blood. The sequence came from a man younger than 35 in good health. Here the chain combines TRBV20-1 and TRBJ2-5, with 7 bases in between that match TRBD1. The CDR3 protein: CSARDMRGRETQYF. The DNA is as follows: TGCAGTGCTAGAGATATGAGGGGGCGAGAGACCCAGTACTTC.